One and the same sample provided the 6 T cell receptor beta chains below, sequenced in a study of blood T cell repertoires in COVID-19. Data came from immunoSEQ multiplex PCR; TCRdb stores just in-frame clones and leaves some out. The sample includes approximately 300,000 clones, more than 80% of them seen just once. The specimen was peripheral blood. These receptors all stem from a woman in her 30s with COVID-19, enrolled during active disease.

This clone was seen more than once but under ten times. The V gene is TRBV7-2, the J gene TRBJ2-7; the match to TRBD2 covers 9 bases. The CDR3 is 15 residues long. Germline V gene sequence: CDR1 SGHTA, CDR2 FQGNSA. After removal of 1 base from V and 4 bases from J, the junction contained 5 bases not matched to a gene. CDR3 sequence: CASSLDGTSLYEQYF. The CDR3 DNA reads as TGTGCCAGCAGCTTAGACGGGACTAGCCTATACGAGCAGTACTTC.

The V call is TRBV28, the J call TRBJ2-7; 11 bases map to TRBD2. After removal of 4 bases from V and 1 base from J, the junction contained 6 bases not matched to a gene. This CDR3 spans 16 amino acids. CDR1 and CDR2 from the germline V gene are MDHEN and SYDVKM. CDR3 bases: TGTGCCAGCAGTTCCCCCGGGACTAGCGGATCCTACGAGCAGTACTTC. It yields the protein CASSSPGTSGSYEQYF.

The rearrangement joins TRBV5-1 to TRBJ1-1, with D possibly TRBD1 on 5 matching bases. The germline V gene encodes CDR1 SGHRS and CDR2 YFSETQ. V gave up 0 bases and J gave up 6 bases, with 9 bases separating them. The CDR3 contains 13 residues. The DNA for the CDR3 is TGCGCCAGCAGCTTGGCCCAGGGTCCTGAAGCTTTCTTT. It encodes CASSLAQGPEAFF.

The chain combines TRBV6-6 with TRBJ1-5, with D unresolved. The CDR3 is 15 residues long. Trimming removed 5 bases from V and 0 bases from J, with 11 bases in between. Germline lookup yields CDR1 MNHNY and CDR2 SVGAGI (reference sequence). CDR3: CASSILGLSNQPQHF. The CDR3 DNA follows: TGTGCCAGCAGTATCCTAGGCCTTAGCAATCAGCCCCAGCATTTT.

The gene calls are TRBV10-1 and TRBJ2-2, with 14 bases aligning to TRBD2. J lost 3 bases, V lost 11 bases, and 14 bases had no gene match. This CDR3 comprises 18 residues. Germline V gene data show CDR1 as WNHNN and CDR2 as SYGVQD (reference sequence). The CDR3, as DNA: TGCGCCCGATCCGGGACTAGCGGGAGATCGGTAGACACCGGGGAGCTGTTTTTT. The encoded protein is CARSGTSGRSVDTGELFF.

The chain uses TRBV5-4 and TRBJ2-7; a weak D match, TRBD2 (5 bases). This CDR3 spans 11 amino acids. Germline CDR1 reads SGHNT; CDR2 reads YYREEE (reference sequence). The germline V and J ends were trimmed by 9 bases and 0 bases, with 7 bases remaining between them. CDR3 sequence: CATRDSYEQYF. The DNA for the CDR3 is TGTGCCACCCGGGACTCCTACGAGCAGTACTTC.